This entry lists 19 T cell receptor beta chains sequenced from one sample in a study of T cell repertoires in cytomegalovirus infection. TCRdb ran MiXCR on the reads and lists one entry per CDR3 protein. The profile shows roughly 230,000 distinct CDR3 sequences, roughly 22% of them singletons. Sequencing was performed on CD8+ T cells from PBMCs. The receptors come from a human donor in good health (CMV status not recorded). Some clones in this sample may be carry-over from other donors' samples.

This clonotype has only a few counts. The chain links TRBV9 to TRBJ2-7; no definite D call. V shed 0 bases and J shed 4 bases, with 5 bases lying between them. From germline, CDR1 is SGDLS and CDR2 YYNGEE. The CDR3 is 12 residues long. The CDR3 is CASSVVRYEQYF. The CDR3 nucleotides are TGTGCCAGCAGCGTAGTACGGTACGAGCAGTACTTC.

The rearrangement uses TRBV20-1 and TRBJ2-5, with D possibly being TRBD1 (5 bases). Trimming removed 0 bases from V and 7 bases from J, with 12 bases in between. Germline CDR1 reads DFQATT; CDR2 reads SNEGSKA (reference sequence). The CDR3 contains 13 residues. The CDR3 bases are TGCAGTGCTAGAGATTGGGGCGACCCGACCCAGTACTTC. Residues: CSARDWGDPTQYF.

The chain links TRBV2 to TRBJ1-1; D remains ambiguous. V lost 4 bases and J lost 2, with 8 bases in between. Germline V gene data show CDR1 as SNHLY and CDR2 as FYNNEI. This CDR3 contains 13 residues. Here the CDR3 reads CASSVSINTEAFF. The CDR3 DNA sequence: TGTGCCAGCAGTGTATCGATCAACACTGAAGCTTTCTTT.

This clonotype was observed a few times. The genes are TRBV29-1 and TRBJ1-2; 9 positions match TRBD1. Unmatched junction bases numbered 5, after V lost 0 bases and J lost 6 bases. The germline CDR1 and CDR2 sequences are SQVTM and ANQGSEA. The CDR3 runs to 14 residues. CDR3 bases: TGCAGCGTTGAAGAAGGGACAGGGAAGGATGGCTACACCTTC. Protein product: CSVEEGTGKDGYTF.

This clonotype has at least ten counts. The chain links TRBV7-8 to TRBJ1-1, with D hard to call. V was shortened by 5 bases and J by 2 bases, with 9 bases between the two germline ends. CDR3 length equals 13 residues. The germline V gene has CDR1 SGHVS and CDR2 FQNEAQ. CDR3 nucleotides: TGTGCCAGCAGCCGGGCCCTCAACACTGAAGCTTTCTTT. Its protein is CASSRALNTEAFF.

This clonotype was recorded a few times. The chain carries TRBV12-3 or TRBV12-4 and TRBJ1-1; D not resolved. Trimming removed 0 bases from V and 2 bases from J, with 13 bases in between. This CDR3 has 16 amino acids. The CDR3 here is CASSLALGQSNTEAFF. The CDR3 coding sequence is TGTGCCAGCAGTTTAGCGCTAGGGCAGAGCAACACTGAAGCTTTCTTT.

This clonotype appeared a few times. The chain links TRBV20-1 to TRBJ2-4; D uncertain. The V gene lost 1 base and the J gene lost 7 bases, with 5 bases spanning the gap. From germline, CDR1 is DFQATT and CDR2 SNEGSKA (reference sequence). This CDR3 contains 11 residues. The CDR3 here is CSARAQNIQYF. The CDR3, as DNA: TGCAGTGCTAGAGCCCAGAACATTCAGTACTTC.

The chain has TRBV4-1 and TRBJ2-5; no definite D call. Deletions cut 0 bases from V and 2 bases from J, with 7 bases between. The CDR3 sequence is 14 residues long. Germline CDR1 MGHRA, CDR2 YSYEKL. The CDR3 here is CASSQEGRQETQYF. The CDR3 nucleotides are TGCGCCAGCAGCCAAGAAGGACGTCAAGAGACCCAGTACTTC.

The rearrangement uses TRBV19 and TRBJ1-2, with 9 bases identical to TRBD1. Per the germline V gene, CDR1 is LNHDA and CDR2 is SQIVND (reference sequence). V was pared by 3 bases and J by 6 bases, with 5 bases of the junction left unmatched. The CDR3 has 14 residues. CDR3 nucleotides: TGTGCCAGTAGTATGCTACAGGGGGCTGATGGCTACACCTTC. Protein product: CASSMLQGADGYTF.

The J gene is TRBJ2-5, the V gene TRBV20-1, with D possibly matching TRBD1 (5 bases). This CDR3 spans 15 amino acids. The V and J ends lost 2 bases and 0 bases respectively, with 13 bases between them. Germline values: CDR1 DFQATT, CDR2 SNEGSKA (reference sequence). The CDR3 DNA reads TGCAGTGCTAGACCCCCCGACAGTTACCAAGAGACCCAGTACTTC. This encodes CSARPPDSYQETQYF.

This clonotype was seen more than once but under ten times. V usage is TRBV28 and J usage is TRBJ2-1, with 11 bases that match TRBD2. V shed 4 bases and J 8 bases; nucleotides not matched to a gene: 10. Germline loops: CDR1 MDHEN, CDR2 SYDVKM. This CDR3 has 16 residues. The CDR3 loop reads CASSSRLAGGVDEQFF. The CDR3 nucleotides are TGTGCCAGCAGTTCCCGCCTAGCGGGGGGTGTGGATGAGCAGTTCTTC.

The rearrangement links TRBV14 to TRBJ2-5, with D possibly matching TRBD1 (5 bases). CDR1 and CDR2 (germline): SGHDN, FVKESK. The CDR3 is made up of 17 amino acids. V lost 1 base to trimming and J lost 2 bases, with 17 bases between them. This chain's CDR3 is CASSQAVGAGRQETQYF. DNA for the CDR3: TGTGCCAGCAGCCAAGCGGTCGGAGCAGGGCGACAAGAGACCCAGTACTTC.

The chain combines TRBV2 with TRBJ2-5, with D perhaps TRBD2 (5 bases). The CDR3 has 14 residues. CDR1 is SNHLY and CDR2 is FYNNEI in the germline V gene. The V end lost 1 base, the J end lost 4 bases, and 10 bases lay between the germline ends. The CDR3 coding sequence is TGTGCCAGCAGTGAAGGGCTAGCATCAGAGACCCAGTACTTC. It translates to CASSEGLASETQYF.

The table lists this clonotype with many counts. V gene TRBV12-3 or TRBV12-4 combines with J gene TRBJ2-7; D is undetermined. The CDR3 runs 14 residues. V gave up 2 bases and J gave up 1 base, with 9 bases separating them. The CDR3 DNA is TGTGCCAGCAGTTTAAACGTGGTGTCCTACGAGCAGTACTTC. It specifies CASSLNVVSYEQYF.

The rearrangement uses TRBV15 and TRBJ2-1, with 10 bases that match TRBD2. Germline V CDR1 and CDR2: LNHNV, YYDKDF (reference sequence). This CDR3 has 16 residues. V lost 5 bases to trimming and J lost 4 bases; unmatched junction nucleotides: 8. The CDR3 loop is CATSASGGAGYNEQFF. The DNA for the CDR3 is TGTGCCACCAGCGCAAGCGGGGGGGCGGGATACAATGAGCAGTTCTTC.

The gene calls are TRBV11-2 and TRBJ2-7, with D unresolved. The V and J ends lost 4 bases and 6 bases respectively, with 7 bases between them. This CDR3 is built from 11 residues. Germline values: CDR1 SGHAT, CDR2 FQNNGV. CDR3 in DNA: TGTGCCAGCAGCTCCTCTCTCGAGCAGTACTTC. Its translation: CASSSSLEQYF.

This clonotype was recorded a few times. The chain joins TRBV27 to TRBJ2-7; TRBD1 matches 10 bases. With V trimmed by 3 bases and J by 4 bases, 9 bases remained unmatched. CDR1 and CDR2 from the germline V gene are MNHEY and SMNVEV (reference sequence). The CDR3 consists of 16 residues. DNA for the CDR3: TGTGCCAGCAGTTTGTACCCTGGACAGGGGGTGTACGAGCAGTACTTC. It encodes CASSLYPGQGVYEQYF.

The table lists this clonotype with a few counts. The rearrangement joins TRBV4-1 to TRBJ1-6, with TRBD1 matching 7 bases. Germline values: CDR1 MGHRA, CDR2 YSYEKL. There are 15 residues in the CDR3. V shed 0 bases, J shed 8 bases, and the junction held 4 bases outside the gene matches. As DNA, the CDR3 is TGCGCCAGCAGCCAAGAAGGGGGCATGGATTCACCCCTCCACTTT. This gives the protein CASSQEGGMDSPLHF.

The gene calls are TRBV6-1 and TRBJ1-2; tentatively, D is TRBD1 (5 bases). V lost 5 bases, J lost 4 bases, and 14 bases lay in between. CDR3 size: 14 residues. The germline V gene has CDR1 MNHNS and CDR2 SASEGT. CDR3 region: CASSYEGKGYGYTF. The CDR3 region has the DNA TGTGCCAGCAGTTATGAGGGGAAAGGCTATGGCTACACCTTC.